This T cell receptor (beta chain) was recovered during a study of blood T cell repertoires in COVID-19. As for the study in general: Samples representing acute and convalescent COVID-19 were sourced from the United States, Italy and Spain. In each case, the material was cDNA or gDNA derived from T cells, B-cell-depleted T cells, or PBMCs.

V was trimmed by 6 bases and J by 3 bases, leaving 14 bases between them. This CDR3 has 15 amino acids. CDR1 is LNHDA, CDR2 SQIVND, per germline (reference sequence). Living in about two dozen US areas, the participants were between roughly 18 and 90 years of age. The data were produced by immunoSEQ multiplex PCR, yet TCRdb's version contains in-frame clones alone and is incomplete. The data contain under 300,000 clones, nearly 90% of them seen just once; the ten biggest clones take up about 1%. The sequenced sample consisted of PBMCs or T cells enriched from blood (not recorded which). The V gene is TRBV19, the J gene TRBJ1-4, with a tentative D call TRBD1 (6 bases). The receptor was derived from a woman aged 25 to 39 who had recovered from COVID-19. The CDR3: CASRPLDSPNEKLFF. The CDR3, as DNA: TGTGCCAGTAGGCCACTGGACAGCCCTAATGAAAAACTGTTTTTT.